This TCR beta chain was recorded in a study of T-cell reconstitution after alpha-beta-depleted transplantation in children. The V and J ends lost 2 bases and 6 bases respectively, with 11 bases between them. The CDR3 is made up of 15 amino acids. Findings and limits, study-wide: For some patients, TCRbeta diversity was high at day 60 because of recipient T cells and thymic progenitors that survived. It was reported that alpha-beta T cells came from several hundred expanded graft clones (about two months after transplant). By one year post-transplant, T-cell counts and diversity largely arose from T cells that were newly produced.

TCRbeta library preparation incorporated unique molecular identifiers. Each CDR3 protein gets one entry after TCRdb re-called the PCR reads with MiXCR. The table has approximately 800,000 distinct CDR3 sequences, approximately 15% seen once; the top ten hold under 6%. Note on this clonotype: Its antigen is undetermined.

The clonotype was recovered from a male patient under 18 who had a stem cell transplant for acute lymphoblastic leukemia, so the T cells may come from the graft donor. The sample was PBMCs, mostly from graft donor cells, taken 360 days after TCRalphabeta/CD19-depleted stem cell transplant. The chain employs TRBV12-3 or TRBV12-4 and TRBJ1-6; D not resolved. CDR3 amino acids: CASSLTQDGNSPLHF. Here the CDR3 DNA reads TGTGCCAGCAGTTTAACCCAGGACGGTAATTCACCCCTCCACTTT.